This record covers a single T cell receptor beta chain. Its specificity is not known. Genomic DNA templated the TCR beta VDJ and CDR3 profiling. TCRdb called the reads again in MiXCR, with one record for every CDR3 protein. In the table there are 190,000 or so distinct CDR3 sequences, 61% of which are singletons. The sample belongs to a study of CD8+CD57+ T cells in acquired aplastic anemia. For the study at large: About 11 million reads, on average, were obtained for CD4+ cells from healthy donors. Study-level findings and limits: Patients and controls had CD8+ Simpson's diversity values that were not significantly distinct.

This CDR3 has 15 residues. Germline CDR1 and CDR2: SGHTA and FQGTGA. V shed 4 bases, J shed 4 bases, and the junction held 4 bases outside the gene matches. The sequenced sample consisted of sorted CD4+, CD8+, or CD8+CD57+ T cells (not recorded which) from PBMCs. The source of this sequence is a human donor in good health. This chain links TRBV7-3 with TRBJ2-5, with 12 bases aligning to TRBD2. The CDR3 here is CASSYTGLAGETQYF. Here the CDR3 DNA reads TGTGCCAGCAGCTATACGGGACTAGCGGGAGAGACCCAGTACTTC.